The 11 T cell receptor beta chains listed next were all sequenced from one sample in a study of T cell changes during pregnancy in multiple sclerosis. Generated by immunoSEQ multiplex PCR, the TCRdb table keeps only in-frame clones and is missing some. The table shows about 76,000 clones, with roughly 92% occurring only once. The specimen comprised peripheral blood, sampled after pregnancy. These receptors all come from a female donor in good health, enrolled as a control in a pregnancy study.

The gene calls are TRBV10-1 and TRBJ1-6; D perhaps matches TRBD1 (5 bases). This CDR3 contains 18 residues. The germline gives CDR1 WNHNN, CDR2 SYGVQD (reference sequence). Trimming took off 7 bases at V and 7 bases at J, with 26 bases between the two ends. As DNA, the CDR3 is TGCGCCAGCATGACCCCATCGGGCCAGGGTATAAAGAATTCACCCCTCCACTTT. This gives the protein CASMTPSGQGIKNSPLHF.

The V call is TRBV10-3, the J call TRBJ2-7; TRBD2 might be the D (6 bases). V was trimmed by 4 bases and J by 5 bases, leaving 12 bases between them. Germline CDR1 and CDR2: ENHRY and SYGVKD. This CDR3 is 13 amino acids long. The CDR3 is CAISAVASDEQYF. CDR3 DNA: TGTGCCATCAGTGCTGTGGCTAGCGACGAGCAGTACTTC.

This clone was recorded only once. This chain joins TRBV5-1 and TRBJ2-7; possibly TRBD1 for D (5 bases). The germline V gene encodes CDR1 SGHRS and CDR2 YFSETQ. The CDR3 has 15 residues. The V gene lost 0 bases and the J gene lost 2 bases, with 12 bases spanning the gap. In nucleotides, the CDR3 is TGCGCCAGCAGCTTGGAGAGGTCCAGGGCCTACGAGCAGTACTTC. Encoded protein: CASSLERSRAYEQYF. The entire variable domain, with the rest obtained from reference TRBV5-1 and TRBJ2-7, is as follows: KAGVTQTPRYLIKTRGQQVTLSCSPISGHRSVSWYQQTPGQGLQFLFEYFSETQRNKGNFPGRFSGRQFSNSRSEMNVSTLELGDSALYLCASSLERSRAYEQYFGPGTRLTVT.

The chain couples TRBV28 to TRBJ1-4, with 8 bases that match TRBD1. With V trimmed by 5 bases and J by 2 bases, 7 bases remained unmatched. Germline V gene data show CDR1 as MDHEN and CDR2 as SYDVKM. This CDR3 has 16 amino acids. The CDR3 is CASSPRQGMTNEKLFF. The CDR3 DNA follows: TGTGCCAGCAGTCCTCGACAGGGGATGACTAATGAAAAACTGTTTTTT. Full variable domain (remainder filled in from reference TRBV28 and TRBJ1-4): DVKVTQSSRYLVKRTGEKVFLECVQDMDHENMFWYRQDPGLGLRLIYFSYDVKMKEKGDIPEGYSVSREKKERFSLILESASTNQTSMYLCASSPRQGMTNEKLFFGSGTQLSVL.

The chain links TRBV4-2 to TRBJ2-5; 9 bases are a match to TRBD2. The CDR3 totals 17 residues. CDR1 and CDR2 (germline): LGHNA, YNFKEQ. Trimming removed 1 base from V and 5 bases from J; junction bases left unmatched: 11. CDR3: CASSQVVAGGLGETQYF. The DNA for the CDR3 is TGTGCCAGCAGCCAAGTGGTTGCGGGGGGGCTGGGGGAGACCCAGTACTTC.

The J gene is TRBJ2-1, the V gene TRBV18; D perhaps matches TRBD2 (7 bases). The CDR3 length is 17 residues. Germline CDR1 KGHSH, CDR2 LQKENI. Trimming took 2 bases from V and 0 from J, leaving 14 bases between them. The CDR3 DNA reads as TGTGCCAGCTCACCAGGGGGGGGCCTTAGCTCCTACAATGAGCAGTTCTTC. Its protein product is CASSPGGGLSSYNEQFF.

The chain combines TRBV19 with TRBJ2-3, with 10 nucleotides matching TRBD1. Trimming cost V 4 bases and J 4 bases; bases outside gene matches: 5. The CDR3 has 15 amino acids. The germline CDR1 and CDR2 sequences are LNHDA and SQIVND (reference sequence). The CDR3 region is CASSNWDRGSDTQYF. The CDR3 DNA sequence: TGTGCCAGTAGTAATTGGGACAGGGGTTCAGATACGCAGTATTTT. The variable domain in full, completed from reference TRBV19 and TRBJ2-3, reads DGGITQSPKYLFRKEGQNVTLSCEQNLNHDAMYWYRQDPGQGLRLIYYSQIVNDFQKGDIAEGYSVSREKKESFPLTVTSAQKNPTAFYLCASSNWDRGSDTQYFGPGTRLTVL.

V is TRBV15 and J is TRBJ2-7; 9 bases are a match to TRBD1. This CDR3 spans 17 amino acids. V trimming: 1 base; J trimming: 0 bases; junction bases outside the gene matches: 7. From germline, CDR1 is LNHNV and CDR2 YYDKDF (reference sequence). The CDR3 spells CATSRGGQGGSSYEQYF. The CDR3 DNA reads TGTGCCACCAGCAGAGGGGGACAGGGAGGAAGCTCCTACGAGCAGTACTTC.

The chain uses TRBV5-6 and TRBJ2-1; 7 nucleotides line up with TRBD1. The germline V gene has CDR1 SGHDT and CDR2 YYEEEE. Trimming cost V 4 bases and J 8 bases; bases outside gene matches: 6. The CDR3 extends over 13 amino acids. This chain's CDR3 is CASSQGGEDEQFF. The CDR3 DNA reads as TGTGCCAGCAGCCAAGGGGGCGAGGATGAGCAGTTCTTC. Based on the CDR3 plus reference TRBV5-6 and TRBJ2-1, the full variable domain is DAGVTQSPTHLIKTRGQQVTLRCSPKSGHDTVSWYQQALGQGPQFIFQYYEEEERQRGNFPDRFSGHQFPNYSSELNVNALLLGDSALYLCASSQGGEDEQFFGPGTRLTVL.

This clone has a single count. V usage is TRBV15 and J usage is TRBJ2-1, with unresolved D. Trimming pared 3 bases from V and 3 bases from J, leaving 3 bases between. This CDR3 comprises 12 residues. Germline values: CDR1 LNHNV, CDR2 YYDKDF (reference sequence). CDR3 coding DNA: TGTGCCACCAGCAGCATCTACAATGAGCAGTTCTTC. Protein sequence: CATSSIYNEQFF.

The chain combines TRBV5-4 with TRBJ1-4, with a possible D match to TRBD1 (5 bases). The V gene lost 5 bases and the J gene lost 0 bases, with 11 bases spanning the gap. Germline CDR1 SGHNT, CDR2 YYREEE (reference sequence). The CDR3 loop spans 15 amino acids. CDR3 DNA sequence: TGTGCCAGCAGAGCAGACAGAGCAACTAATGAAAAACTGTTTTTT. Protein product: CASRADRATNEKLFF. Full variable domain (rest looked up from reference TRBV5-4 and TRBJ1-4): ETGVTQSPTHLIKTRGQQVTLRCSSQSGHNTVSWYQQALGQGPQFIFQYYREEENGRGNFPPRFSGLQFPNYSSELNVNALELDDSALYLCASRADRATNEKLFFGSGTQLSVL.